This paragraph reports one T cell receptor (beta chain). The antigen remains undetermined. These data are taken from a study of monozygotic twins with inflammatory bowel disease. General study results and limits: Among patients, repertoires may have gained variability from differing immunosuppressive treatments.

It was 3,000 to 3,500 ng of total RNA that each TCR library used. From its re-call of the 5' RACE reads, TCRdb lists each CDR3 protein once, without DNA. The sample data list a few hundred thousand distinct CDR3 sequences. The TCR originated in a human donor with ulcerative colitis or Crohn's disease, or a healthy co-twin of an affected twin (not recorded which). Sequenced sample: blood.

CDR3: CASSYYGGGWTEAFF. V usage is TRBV6-5 and J usage is TRBJ1-1; TCRdb's D call, TRBD1, is unchecked because there is no DNA. CDR1 MNHEY and CDR2 SVGAGI come from the germline V gene. The CDR3 contains 15 residues.